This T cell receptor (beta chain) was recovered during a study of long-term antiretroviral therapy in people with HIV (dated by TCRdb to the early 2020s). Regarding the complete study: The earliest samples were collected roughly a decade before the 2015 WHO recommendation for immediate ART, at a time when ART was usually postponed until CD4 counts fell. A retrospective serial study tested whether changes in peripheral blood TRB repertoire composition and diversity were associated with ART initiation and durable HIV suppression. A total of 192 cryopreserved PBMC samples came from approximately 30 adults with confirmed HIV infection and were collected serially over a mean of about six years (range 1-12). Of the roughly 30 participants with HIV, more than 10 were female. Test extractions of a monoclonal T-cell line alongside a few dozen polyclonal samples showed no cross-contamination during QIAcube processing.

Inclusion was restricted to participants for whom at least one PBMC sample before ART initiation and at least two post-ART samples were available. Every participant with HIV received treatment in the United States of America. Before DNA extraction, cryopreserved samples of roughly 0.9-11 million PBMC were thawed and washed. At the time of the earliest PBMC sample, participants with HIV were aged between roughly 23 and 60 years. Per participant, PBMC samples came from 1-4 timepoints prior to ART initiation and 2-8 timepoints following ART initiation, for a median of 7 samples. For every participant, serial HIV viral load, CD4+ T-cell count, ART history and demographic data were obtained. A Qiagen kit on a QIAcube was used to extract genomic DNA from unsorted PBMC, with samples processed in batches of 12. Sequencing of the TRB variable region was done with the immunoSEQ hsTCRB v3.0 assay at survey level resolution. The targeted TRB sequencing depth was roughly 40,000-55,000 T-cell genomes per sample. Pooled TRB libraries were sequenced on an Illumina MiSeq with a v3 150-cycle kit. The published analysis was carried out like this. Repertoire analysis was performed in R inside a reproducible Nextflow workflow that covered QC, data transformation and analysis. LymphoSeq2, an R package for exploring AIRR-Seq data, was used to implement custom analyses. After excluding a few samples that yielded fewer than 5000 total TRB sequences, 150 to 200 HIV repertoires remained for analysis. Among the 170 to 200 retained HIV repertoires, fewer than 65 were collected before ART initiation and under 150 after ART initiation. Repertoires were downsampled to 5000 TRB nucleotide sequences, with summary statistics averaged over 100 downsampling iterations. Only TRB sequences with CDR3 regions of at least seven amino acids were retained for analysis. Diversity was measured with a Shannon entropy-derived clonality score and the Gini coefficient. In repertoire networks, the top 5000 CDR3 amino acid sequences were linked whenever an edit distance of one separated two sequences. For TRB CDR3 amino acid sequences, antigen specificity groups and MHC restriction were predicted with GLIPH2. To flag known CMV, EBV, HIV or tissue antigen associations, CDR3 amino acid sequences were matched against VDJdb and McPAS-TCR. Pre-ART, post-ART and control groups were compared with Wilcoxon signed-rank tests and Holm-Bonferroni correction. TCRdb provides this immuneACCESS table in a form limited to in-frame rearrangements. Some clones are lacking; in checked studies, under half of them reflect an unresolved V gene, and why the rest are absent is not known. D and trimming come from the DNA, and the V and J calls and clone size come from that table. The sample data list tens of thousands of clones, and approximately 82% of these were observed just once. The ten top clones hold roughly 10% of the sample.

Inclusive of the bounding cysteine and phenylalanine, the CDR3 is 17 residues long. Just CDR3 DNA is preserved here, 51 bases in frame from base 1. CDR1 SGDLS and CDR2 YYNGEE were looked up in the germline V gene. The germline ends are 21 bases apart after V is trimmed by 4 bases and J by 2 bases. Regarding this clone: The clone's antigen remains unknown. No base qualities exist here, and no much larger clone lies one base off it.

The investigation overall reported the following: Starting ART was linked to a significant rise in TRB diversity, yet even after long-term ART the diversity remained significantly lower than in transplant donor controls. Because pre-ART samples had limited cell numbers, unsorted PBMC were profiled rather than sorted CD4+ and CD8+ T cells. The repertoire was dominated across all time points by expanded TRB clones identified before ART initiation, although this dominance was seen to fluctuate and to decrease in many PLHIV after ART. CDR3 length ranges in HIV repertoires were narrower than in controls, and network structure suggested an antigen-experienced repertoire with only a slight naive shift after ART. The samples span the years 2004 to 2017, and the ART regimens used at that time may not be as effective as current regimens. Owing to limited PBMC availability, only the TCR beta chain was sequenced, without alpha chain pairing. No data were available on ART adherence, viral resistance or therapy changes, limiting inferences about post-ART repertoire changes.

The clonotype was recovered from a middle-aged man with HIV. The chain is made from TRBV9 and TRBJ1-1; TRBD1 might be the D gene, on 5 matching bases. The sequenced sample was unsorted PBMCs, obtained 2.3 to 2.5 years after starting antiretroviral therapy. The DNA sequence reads TGTGCCAGCAGCCTCCATGGCTCGTGGGGGATAAACACTGAAGCTTTCTTT. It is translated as CASSLHGSWGINTEAFF.